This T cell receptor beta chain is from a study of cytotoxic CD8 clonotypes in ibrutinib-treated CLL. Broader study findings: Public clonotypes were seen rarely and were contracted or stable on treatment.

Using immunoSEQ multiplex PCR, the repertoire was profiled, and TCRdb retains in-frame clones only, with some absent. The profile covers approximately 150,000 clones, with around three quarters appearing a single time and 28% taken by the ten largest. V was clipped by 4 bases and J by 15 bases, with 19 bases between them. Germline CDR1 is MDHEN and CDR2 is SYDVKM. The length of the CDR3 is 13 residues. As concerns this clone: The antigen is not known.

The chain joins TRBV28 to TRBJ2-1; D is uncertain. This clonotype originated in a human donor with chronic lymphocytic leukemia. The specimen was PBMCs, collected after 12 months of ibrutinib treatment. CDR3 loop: CASSSGDGPSPFF. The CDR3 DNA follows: TGTGCCAGCAGTTCAGGTGACGGGCCTAGTCCGTTCTTC. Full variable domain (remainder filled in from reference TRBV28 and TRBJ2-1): DVKVTQSSRYLVKRTGEKVFLECVQDMDHENMFWYRQDPGLGLRLIYFSYDVKMKEKGDIPEGYSVSREKKERFSLILESASTNQTSMYLCASSSGDGPSPFFGPGTRLTVL.